The entry below describes one T cell receptor (beta chain). Its antigen is unknown. A much larger clone sits a single nucleotide away, making a read error possible. These data are taken from a study of molecular identifiers for immune sequencing clone quantification. Study-level findings and limits: Investigators reportedly could detect spiked Jurkat TCR RNA from one cell among 950,000 or so naive cells.

This CDR3 spans 14 amino acids. Germline CDR1 reads MGHRA; CDR2 reads YSYEKL. V was clipped by 4 bases and J by 8 bases; unmatched bases: 8. TCRdb re-called the PCR reads with MiXCR, one entry per CDR3 protein. The sample yields just under 650,000 distinct CDR3 sequences, approximately 20% seen once. Source material for naive CD8 libraries was roughly 20,000 to 1,100,000 sorted cells, with 10%, 30% or 50% RNA. Using a CD8+CD4-CCR7+CD45RA+ phenotype, naive CD8 T cells were sorted. The chain uses TRBV4-1 and TRBJ2-1; 7 bases are shared with TRBD2. Material: naive CD8+ T cells from blood, with Jurkat cell RNA spiked in. Subset specified: FACS-sorted CD8+CD4-CCR7+CD45RA+ naive T cells. This clonotype originated in a human donor in good health. Some libraries in this study had Jurkat cell RNA spiked in. CDR3 loop: CASSRSPGRDEQFF. CDR3 DNA: TGCGCCAGCAGCCGAAGTCCGGGGAGGGATGAGCAGTTCTTC.